This T cell receptor beta chain was recorded in a study of patients and donors after allogeneic stem cell transplantation. TCRdb re-called the RT-PCR reads with MiXCR, one entry per CDR3 protein. The repertoire holds about 200,000 distinct CDR3 sequences, about 38% seen once, with roughly 11% in the top ten. This clonotype was counted between two and nine times. This CDR3 is built from 14 residues. CDR1 and CDR2 (germline): SGHRS, YFSETQ. The V end lost 3 bases, the J end lost 5 bases, and 11 bases lay between the germline ends. Sequencing input: blood, either unsorted or a sorted T cell fraction (not recorded which). The clonotype originates from a human donor who was either an allogeneic HSCT recipient or a stem cell or donor lymphocyte infusion donor (not recorded which). It is not recorded whose cells these are; they may come from a transplant donor. This chain joins TRBV5-1 and TRBJ2-2; D may match TRBD1 or TRBD2 (5 bases each). CDR3 region: CASSSSGRTGELFF. The CDR3 region has the DNA TGCGCCAGCAGCTCTTCAGGGAGAACCGGGGAGCTGTTTTTT.